This is a list of T cell receptor beta chains from one sample in a study of tissue T cells after allogeneic stem cell transplantation. Generated by immunoSEQ multiplex PCR, the TCRdb table keeps only in-frame clones and is missing some. The repertoire holds about 24,000 clones, with around four fifths as singletons. The sequencing used tissue from the ileum, collected at autopsy. These receptors all come from an older female donor with lung cancer. CDR3s include the opening cysteine and the closing phenylalanine or tryptophan.

CASSIGTGGNTIYF	TRBV18	TRBJ1-3
CASSQEGYRGAYNEQFF	TRBV14	TRBJ2-1
CASSRTELSYGYTF	TRBV6-6	TRBJ1-2
CASRMGQYFMNTEAFF	TRBV28	TRBJ1-1
CASSYPPGHQYF	TRBV6-2/TRBV6-3	TRBJ2-5
CASSFGAYNEQFF	TRBV5-1	TRBJ2-1
CASSVTRDRAYEQYF	TRBV2	TRBJ2-7
CASKRGIGGKNIQYF	TRBV19	TRBJ2-4
CASSFRLAGEETQYF	TRBV11-3	TRBJ2-5
CASSQDRTGRRPYF	TRBV3-1/TRBV3-2	TRBJ2-7
CATSDWTGAAKETQYF	TRBV24-1	TRBJ2-5
CASSVKGRETQYF	TRBV2	TRBJ2-5
CASSLVGQGMGRNYGYTF	TRBV7-6	TRBJ1-2
CASNETGRYEMNTEAFF	TRBV9	TRBJ1-1
CASSSTWTGTAFF	TRBV12-3/TRBV12-4	TRBJ1-1
CASTRSKTNEKLFF	TRBV2	TRBJ1-4
CASSPDRVSNEQFF	TRBV27	TRBJ2-1
CASSIASPGPGNTIYF	TRBV5-4	TRBJ1-3
CASSWTGANYEQYF	TRBV7-9	TRBJ2-7
CASSLAPGLAGSYNEQFF	TRBV7-9	TRBJ2-1
CASSPSREAFF	TRBV7-2	TRBJ1-1
CASKGRDYGYTF	TRBV19	TRBJ1-2
CASRTRTEKLFF	TRBV2	TRBJ1-4
CSASPSGRNYEQYF	TRBV20-1	TRBJ2-7
CATSRDPTANTEAFF	TRBV15	TRBJ1-1
CASSYSYYGYTF	TRBV2	TRBJ1-2
CASSPQGVDTQYF	TRBV4-2	TRBJ2-3
CASTPPSGGYNEQFF	TRBV7-2	TRBJ2-1
CASSRDRGWASYF	TRBV2	TRBJ2-3
CASRRQGNEAFF	TRBV12-3/TRBV12-4	TRBJ1-1
CASSQGGLTDTDTQYF	TRBV4-2	TRBJ2-3
CASSSTQKGENTEAFF	TRBV7-9	TRBJ1-1
CASRAGYFIGEQYF	TRBV6-5	TRBJ2-7
CASSLPGGRQGQQYF	TRBV5-6	TRBJ2-7
CASTRRGTGELFF	TRBV6-5	TRBJ2-2
CASSLGGRVLYNEQFF	TRBV7-2	TRBJ2-1
CAIRSDRGLGEQYF	TRBV10-3	TRBJ2-7
CASSQRTGVSNTEAFF	TRBV14	TRBJ1-1
CASSRGAGNTIYF	TRBV19	TRBJ1-3
CAWSPTGAGELFF	TRBV30	TRBJ2-2
CASSLNGGYPTGELFF	TRBV7-2	TRBJ2-2
CATSDAGTGNSYEQYF	TRBV24-1	TRBJ2-7
CASSQRTGLGDTQYF	TRBV4-2	TRBJ2-3
CASSLEVTGVGNTIYF	TRBV5-1	TRBJ1-3
CASSSLAGRRGELFF	TRBV6-5	TRBJ2-2
CATSDSSHPGNEQFF	TRBV24-1	TRBJ2-1
CAWSVGGPYEQYF	TRBV30	TRBJ2-7